This section outlines one TCR beta chain sequence together with its context. This sample was taken from a study of blood T cell repertoires in COVID-19. Overall study context: T cells, B-cell-depleted T cells, or PBMCs supplied cDNA or gDNA.

This CDR3 has 16 amino acids. Germline lookup yields CDR1 KGHSH and CDR2 LQKENI. V was pared by 2 bases and J by 5 bases, with 18 bases between. Authors' data handling: Amplifying reference gene primers gave estimates of nucleated cell counts. Using immunoSEQ multiplex PCR, the repertoire was profiled, and TCRdb retains in-frame clones only, with some absent. V and J calls and clone size are as listed in that table; D and trimming were resolved from the DNA. The sample has about 87,000 clones, roughly 86% seen once. Sequencing was carried out using peripheral blood. This TCR derives from a middle-aged man with acute or convalescent COVID-19. The V gene is TRBV18, the J gene TRBJ2-5; a weak D match, TRBD1 (8 bases). The CDR3 spells CASSPGQGGLRETQYF. In nucleotides, the CDR3 is TGTGCCAGCTCACCAGGACAGGGAGGGCTTCGGGAGACCCAGTACTTC.